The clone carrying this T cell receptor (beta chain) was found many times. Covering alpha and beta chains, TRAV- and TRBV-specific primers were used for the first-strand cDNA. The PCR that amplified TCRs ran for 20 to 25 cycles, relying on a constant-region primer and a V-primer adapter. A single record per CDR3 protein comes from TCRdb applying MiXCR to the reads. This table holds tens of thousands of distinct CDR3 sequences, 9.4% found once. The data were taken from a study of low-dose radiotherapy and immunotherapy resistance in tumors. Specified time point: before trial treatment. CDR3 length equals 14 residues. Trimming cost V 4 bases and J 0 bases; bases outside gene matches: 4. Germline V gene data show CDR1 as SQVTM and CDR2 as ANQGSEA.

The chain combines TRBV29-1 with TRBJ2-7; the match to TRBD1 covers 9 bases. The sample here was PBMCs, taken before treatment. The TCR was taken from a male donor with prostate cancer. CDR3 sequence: CSVGGTGSSYEQYF. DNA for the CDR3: TGCAGCGTTGGAGGGACAGGGAGCTCCTACGAGCAGTACTTC.